These 9 T cell receptor beta chains came from one sample sequenced in a study of T-cell memory formation after mild COVID-19. MiXCR, run by TCRdb on the 5' RACE reads, gives a single entry per CDR3 protein. The sample holds under 300,000 distinct CDR3 sequences, around 8% seen once. The source material was PBMCs or a T cell subset sorted from them (not recorded which). These TCRs come from a young man who had mild COVID-19 (a few samples of this study predate the infection). Cell type and time point are not known.

This clonotype was seen a single time. V usage is TRBV2 and J usage is TRBJ2-1; D possibly corresponds to TRBD2 (6 bases). CDR1 SNHLY and CDR2 FYNNEI come from the germline V gene. With 6 bases removed from V and 13 bases from J, the gap between germline ends came to 25 bases. This CDR3 is built from 15 residues. DNA for the CDR3: TGTGCCAGCAGGGCCGGGACTCCCGGCTGGGGGACCCAGTTCTTC. As protein: CASRAGTPGWGTQFF.

This clonotype has ten or more counts. V is TRBV7-6 and J is TRBJ2-7, with a possible D match to TRBD2 (5 bases). The CDR3 contains 13 residues. The V end lost 5 bases, the J end lost 2 bases, and 10 bases lay between the germline ends. The germline CDR1 and CDR2 sequences are SGHVS and FNYEAQ. CDR3 nucleotides: TGTGCCAGCAGCCGGGATTTAACCTACGAGCAGTACTTC. Translating it yields CASSRDLTYEQYF. The whole variable domain, filled in from reference TRBV7-6 and TRBJ2-7, reads GAGVSQSPRYKVTKRGQDVALRCDPISGHVSLYWYRQALGQGPEFLTYFNYEAQQDKSGLPNDRFSAERPEGSISTLTIQRTEQRDSAMYRCASSRDLTYEQYFGPGTRLTVT.

CDR3 bases: TGTGCCAGCAGCCGATCCGCTGGACAGGGGGCGAGTAATTCACCCCTCCACTTT. Translating gives CASSRSAGQGASNSPLHF. The rearrangement uses TRBV4-2 and TRBJ1-6, with TRBD1 matching 11 bases. This CDR3 spans 18 amino acids. From germline, CDR1 is LGHNA and CDR2 YNFKEQ. Losses at the gene ends were 4 bases for V and 6 bases for J; bases not matched to a gene: 11.

This clonotype was picked up a small number of times. This rearrangement joins TRBV12-3 or TRBV12-4 to TRBJ1-2; TRBD1 matches at 9 bases. The CDR3 is 13 residues long. V lost 5 bases and J lost 8; bases outside the gene matches: 6. CDR3 sequence: CASSRQGVSGYTF. CDR3 in DNA: TGTGCCAGCAGTCGACAGGGGGTAAGCGGCTACACCTTC.

This clonotype occurred a few times. CDR3: CASSMWGRYGYTF. Here the CDR3 DNA reads TGTGCCAGCAGCATGTGGGGACGCTATGGCTACACCTTC. The V call is TRBV6-4, the J call TRBJ1-2, with D possibly being TRBD1 (5 bases). The V end was cut by 6 bases, the J end by 4 bases, with 12 bases between. The germline CDR1 and CDR2 sequences are MRHNA and SNTAGT. This CDR3 region has 13 residues.

The chain combines TRBV7-3 with TRBJ1-2; D is perhaps TRBD1 (6 bases). Deletions cut 0 bases from V and 3 bases from J, with 11 bases between. Germline V gene lookup returns CDR1 SGHTA and CDR2 FQGTGA. The CDR3 length is 15 residues. CDR3: CASSLTGRGDYGYTF. As DNA, the CDR3 is TGTGCCAGCAGCTTAACAGGGAGGGGGGACTATGGCTACACCTTC.

This clonotype came up a few times. Here the CDR3 reads CASRVANTEAFF. The CDR3 DNA is TGTGCCAGCAGGGTGGCGAACACTGAAGCTTTCTTT. The chain combines TRBV7-9 with TRBJ1-1; D is ambiguous. This CDR3 is built from 12 residues. CDR1 and CDR2 from the germline V gene are SEHNR and FQNEAQ (reference sequence). V was shortened by 6 bases and J by 1 base, with 6 bases between the two germline ends.

This chain joins TRBV15 and TRBJ1-3, with 7 bases that match TRBD1. The CDR3 totals 15 residues. Germline V lookup: CDR1 LNHNV, CDR2 YYDKDF (reference sequence). V trimming: 5 bases; J trimming: 5 bases; junction bases outside the gene matches: 9. The DNA of the CDR3 is TGTGCCACCAGCTACGACAGGGCGTTGAGAAACACCATATATTTT. Translation: CATSYDRALRNTIYF.

There are a few counts of this clonotype. This chain connects TRBV6-5 to TRBJ1-1; D uncertain. The V gene's germline CDR1 is MNHEY and CDR2 SVGAGI. Trimming shortened V by 1 base and J by 6 bases, and 9 bases separated the two germline ends. CDR3 length: 13 residues. CDR3 sequence (DNA): TGTGCCAGCAGTTACTATTCCAAAGCTGAAGCTTTCTTT. It translates to CASSYYSKAEAFF.